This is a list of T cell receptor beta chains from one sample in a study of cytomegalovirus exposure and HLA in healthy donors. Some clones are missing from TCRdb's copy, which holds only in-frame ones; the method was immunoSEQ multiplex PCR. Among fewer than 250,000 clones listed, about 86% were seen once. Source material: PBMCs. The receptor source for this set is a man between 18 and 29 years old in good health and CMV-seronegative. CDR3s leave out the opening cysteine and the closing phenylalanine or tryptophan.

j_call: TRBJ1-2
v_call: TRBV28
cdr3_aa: ASSRRDSLGGYT

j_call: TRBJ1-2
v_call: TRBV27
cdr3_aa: ASSLFAGTKGYT

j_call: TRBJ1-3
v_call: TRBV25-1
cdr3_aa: AVGAGNTIY

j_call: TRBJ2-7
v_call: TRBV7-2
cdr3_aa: ASSSHYGGSYEQY

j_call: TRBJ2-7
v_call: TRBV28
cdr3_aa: ASSQWDRGLYAY

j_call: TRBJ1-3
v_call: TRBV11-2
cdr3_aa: ASSRDFSGNTIY

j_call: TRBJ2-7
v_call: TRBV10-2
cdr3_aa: ASSGQLSYEQY

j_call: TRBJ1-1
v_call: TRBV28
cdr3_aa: ASSSYGTANTEAF

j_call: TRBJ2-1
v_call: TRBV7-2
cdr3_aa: ASSLGGTRNEQF

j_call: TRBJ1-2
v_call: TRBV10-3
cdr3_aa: AISVSQGAGGYT

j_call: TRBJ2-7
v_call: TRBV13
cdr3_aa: ASSFRTRYEQY

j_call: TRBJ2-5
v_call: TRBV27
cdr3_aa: ASRSPTGRETQY

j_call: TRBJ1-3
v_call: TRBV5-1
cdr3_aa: ASSPTGGNTIY

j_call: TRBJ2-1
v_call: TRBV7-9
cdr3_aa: ASSSRSEQF

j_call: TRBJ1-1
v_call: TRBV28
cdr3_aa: ASKAGTGGSASRVAF

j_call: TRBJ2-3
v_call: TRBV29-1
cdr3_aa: SVGTAFTDTQY

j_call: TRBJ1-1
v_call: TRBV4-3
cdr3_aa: ASSHQRTEAF

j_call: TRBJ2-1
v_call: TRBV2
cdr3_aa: ASGREASNEQF

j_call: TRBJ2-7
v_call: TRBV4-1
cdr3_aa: ASSQDWAGPEQY

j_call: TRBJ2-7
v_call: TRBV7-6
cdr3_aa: ASSLEASGGPYEQY

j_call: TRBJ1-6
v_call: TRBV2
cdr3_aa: ASMLGGAGSPLH

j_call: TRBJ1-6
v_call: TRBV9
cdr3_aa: ASSGEYRERSSPLH

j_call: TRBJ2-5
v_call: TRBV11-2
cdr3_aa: ASSFWSGQETQY

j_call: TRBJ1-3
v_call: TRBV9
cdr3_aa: ASSDGTGAFSGNTIY

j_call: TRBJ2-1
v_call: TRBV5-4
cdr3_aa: ASSLGSGGYNEQF

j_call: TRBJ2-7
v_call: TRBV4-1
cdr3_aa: ASSQVERGSYEQY

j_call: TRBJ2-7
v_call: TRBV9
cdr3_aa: ASSPREQTYEQY

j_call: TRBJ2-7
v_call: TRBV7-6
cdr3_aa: ASSDVRDRVYEQY

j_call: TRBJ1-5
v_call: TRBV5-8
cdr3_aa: ASSLRGWGQPQH

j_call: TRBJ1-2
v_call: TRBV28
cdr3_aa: ASGGGQGNYGYT

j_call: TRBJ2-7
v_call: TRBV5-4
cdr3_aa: ASSLGQVTYEQY

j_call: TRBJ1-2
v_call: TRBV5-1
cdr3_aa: ASSLGTGAFGYT

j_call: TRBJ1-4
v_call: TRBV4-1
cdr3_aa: ASSSRTNEKLF

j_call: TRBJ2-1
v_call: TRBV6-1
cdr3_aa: ASSEGLAGNNEQF

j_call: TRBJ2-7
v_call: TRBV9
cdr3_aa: ASSQGQGAYEQY

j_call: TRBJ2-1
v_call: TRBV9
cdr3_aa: ATARLAGDNEQF

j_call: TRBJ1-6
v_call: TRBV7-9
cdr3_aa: ASSSGYNSPLH

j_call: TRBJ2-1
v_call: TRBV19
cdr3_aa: ASSVTSGRAFYNEQF

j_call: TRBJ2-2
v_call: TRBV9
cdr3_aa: ASGGWSSGNMELF

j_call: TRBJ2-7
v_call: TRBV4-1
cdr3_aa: ASSPQTGTGYEQY

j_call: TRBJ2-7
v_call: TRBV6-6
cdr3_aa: ATRGGGLGLFEQY

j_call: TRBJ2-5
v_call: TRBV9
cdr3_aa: ASSVGIAMETQY

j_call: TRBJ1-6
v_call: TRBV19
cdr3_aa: ASRRQGALTPLH

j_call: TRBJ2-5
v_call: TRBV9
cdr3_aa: ASSVAAGVGETQY